Listed below are T cell receptor beta chains from one sample, sequenced in a study of cytomegalovirus exposure and HLA in healthy donors. The method was immunoSEQ multiplex PCR; TCRdb's version includes in-frame clones alone and lacks a portion of them. The sample carries 95,000 to 100,000 clones, about 80% recorded once. Sequenced input: PBMCs. The source of these receptors is a female donor in good health and CMV-seropositive. CDR3s include the opening cysteine and the closing phenylalanine or tryptophan. D genes are given only for firm matches.

v_gene	d_gene	j_gene	CDR3nt	CDR3aa
TRBV7-9	.	TRBJ2-1	TGTGCCAGCACCGAGGACAGTTACAATGAGCAGTTCTTC	CASTEDSYNEQFF
TRBV19	TRBD2	TRBJ2-5	TGTGCCAGTCGTTATAGCGGGAGCGGGTACCAAGAGACCCAGTACTTC	CASRYSGSGYQETQYF
TRBV19	TRBD1	TRBJ2-5	TGTGCCAGTAGTATTCGGACAGGGGGTCGGGAGACCCAGTACTTC	CASSIRTGGRETQYF
TRBV7-9	.	TRBJ2-5	TGTGCCAGCAGCTTAGTATCCGTTAAAGAGACCCAGTACTTC	CASSLVSVKETQYF
TRBV5-6	TRBD1	TRBJ1-2	TGTGCCAGCAGCTTGATGAAGGGACAGGGGGCCTGGGGCTACACCTTC	CASSLMKGQGAWGYTF
TRBV5-4	.	TRBJ2-1	TGTGCCAGCAGCAACCCCCGGGGGATGGACAATGAGCAGTTCTTC	CASSNPRGMDNEQFF
TRBV11-2	TRBD1	TRBJ1-3	TGTGCCAGCAGGTACAGGGGATTACCCTCGGATTACTCTGGAAACACCATATATTTT	CASRYRGLPSDYSGNTIYF
TRBV12-5	TRBD2	TRBJ2-2	TGTGCTAGTGGTTTGATAGCGGGGTCCACCGGGGAGCTGTTTTTT	CASGLIAGSTGELFF
TRBV30	.	TRBJ2-7	TGTGCCTGGAGTGTAAGGGGGAACCCCTACGAGCAGTACTTC	CAWSVRGNPYEQYF
TRBV27	.	TRBJ2-1	TGTGCCAGCAGTTTAGGCGGACATAACAATGAGCAGTTCTTC	CASSLGGHNNEQFF
TRBV6-1	TRBD1	TRBJ1-4	TGTGCCAGCATCAAGACAGGGGGTAGAGAACTGTTTTTT	CASIKTGGRELFF
TRBV10-3	TRBD2	TRBJ2-3	TGTGCCATCAGCGGGACTAGCGGGAGGCCAGGGGTTAGCACAGATACGCAGTATTTT	CAISGTSGRPGVSTDTQYF
TRBV4-2	TRBD1	TRBJ1-2	TGTGCCAGCAGCCAAGAGGGGGACAGGGGGCTATACGGCTACACCTTC	CASSQEGDRGLYGYTF
TRBV28	.	TRBJ1-2	TGTGCCAGCACCCTCGGGGGGTGGGTCTATGGCTACACCTTC	CASTLGGWVYGYTF
TRBV25-1	TRBD2	TRBJ2-2	TGTGCCAGCAGTGAATTTCGGGAGGGATTAGCTACCACCGGGGAGCTGTTTTTT	CASSEFREGLATTGELFF
TRBV2	TRBD2	TRBJ2-3	TGTGCCAGCAGTGAAAGGTCTAGCGGGAGACCCGATACGCAGTATTTT	CASSERSSGRPDTQYF
TRBV6-5	TRBD2	TRBJ2-7	TGTGCCAGCAGGGACGCGATAGCGGGCCACTACGAGCAGTACTTC	CASRDAIAGHYEQYF
TRBV4-1	TRBD1	TRBJ2-7	TGCGCCAGCAGCCCCGGACAGGCTAATTCCTACGAGCAGTACTTC	CASSPGQANSYEQYF
TRBV6-5	.	TRBJ2-7	TGTGCCAGCAGTTTTCGACGGGGTCTTTCCTACGAGCAGTACTTC	CASSFRRGLSYEQYF